This T cell receptor (beta chain) was identified in a study of post-analysis software for immune sequencing data. Looking at the study overall: Clinical courses comprised relapsing-remitting, secondary progressive and progressive-relapsing multiple sclerosis. Findings of the study overall: Patients used about 5 TRBV segments, including TRBV5-6, TRBV5-1 and TRBV20-1, more often than controls. The authors found that F measure strongly co-clustered same-batch samples. Relative to controls, patients with multiple sclerosis showed significantly lower normalized Chao1 diversity.

Unique molecular identifiers were present in the TCR beta cDNA libraries. A population of 1 to 10 million T cells gave rise to about half a million cDNA molecules. TCRdb re-called the PCR reads through MiXCR, storing one row per CDR3 protein. This table holds hundreds of thousands of distinct CDR3 sequences, 30% to 45% found once. This clonotype was seen ten or more times. Its antigen is still unknown. Trimming cost V 5 bases and J 1 base, with 17 bases left between them. This CDR3 has 16 amino acids. Sequenced input: blood. This TCR was sampled from a girl between 10 and 17 years old with multiple sclerosis. The chain is built from TRBV12-3 or TRBV12-4 and TRBJ2-5, with D perhaps matching TRBD2 (7 bases). CDR3 region: CASSLAGAGAQETQYF. CDR3 sequence (DNA): TGTGCCAGCAGTCTCGCCGGGGCGGGGGCCCAAGAGACCCAGTACTTC.